A single sample gave rise to the 10 T cell receptor beta chains below, sequenced in a study of blood T cell repertoires in COVID-19. Measured with immunoSEQ multiplex PCR; TCRdb has only the in-frame clones, and not every one. The data hold a few hundred thousand clones, with 80% to 85% observed a single time. The sample was PBMCs or T cells enriched from blood (not recorded which). The receptors were sampled from a woman between 45 and 65 years old who had recovered from COVID-19.

In this sample, this clone turned up a few times. The V and J genes are TRBV5-6 and TRBJ1-2; 8 bases line up with TRBD1. The CDR3 has 15 residues. V gave up 6 bases and J gave up 3 bases; unmatched junction bases: 10. Looked up from germline, CDR1 is SGHDT and CDR2 is YYEEEE. CDR3 amino acids: CASTITGQGDYGYTF. Here the CDR3 DNA reads TGTGCCAGCACCATAACCGGACAGGGAGACTATGGCTACACCTTC.

V gene TRBV5-1 combines with J gene TRBJ1-1, with D possibly matching TRBD1 (6 bases). The germline V gene has CDR1 SGHRS and CDR2 YFSETQ. The V end lost 3 bases, the J end lost 1 base, and 19 bases lay between the germline ends. This CDR3 comprises 17 residues. The CDR3 here is CASSSADTGTWNTEAFF. The DNA of the CDR3 is TGCGCCAGCAGCTCCGCCGATACAGGGACCTGGAACACTGAAGCTTTCTTT.

This clone occurred a few times. The V call is TRBV6-4, the J call TRBJ1-2; 9 bases are shared with TRBD1. CDR1 is MRHNA and CDR2 is SNTAGT in the germline V gene. V trimming: 5 bases; J trimming: 7 bases; junction bases outside the gene matches: 11. This CDR3 region has 15 residues. CDR3 nucleotide sequence: TGTGCCAGCAGTCGGGGAACAGGGGGCTTATCTGGCTACACCTTC. Translated: CASSRGTGGLSGYTF.

This clone came up once. This chain uses TRBV12-3 or TRBV12-4 with TRBJ1-1, with D perhaps TRBD1 (5 bases). The ends were cut back, 8 bases at V and 7 bases at J, with 11 bases in the middle. The CDR3 runs to 11 residues. The CDR3 spells CASARGREAFF. The CDR3 coding sequence is TGTGCCAGCGCGCGGGGCCGTGAAGCTTTCTTT.

The rearrangement uses TRBV5-1 and TRBJ1-2; TRBD1 might be the D (6 bases). CDR3 length: 15 residues. V lost 4 bases to trimming and J lost 5 bases, with 18 bases between them. The V gene's germline CDR1 is SGHRS and CDR2 YFSETQ. The CDR3, as DNA: TGCGCCAGCAGCCCTCCACAGGGAGGGACGTATGGCTACACCTTC. Amino acid sequence: CASSPPQGGTYGYTF.

The chain joins TRBV29-1 to TRBJ1-3; TRBD1 matches 7 bases. Per germline, CDR1 SQVTM and CDR2 ANQGSEA. V lost 7 bases to trimming and J lost 0 bases; unmatched junction nucleotides: 12. CDR3 size: 16 residues. The CDR3 coding sequence is TGCAGCGCCGAGGTCCACGACAGGGACTCTGGAAACACCATATATTTT. This sequence encodes CSAEVHDRDSGNTIYF.

This chain links TRBV19 with TRBJ1-2, with 12 bases that match TRBD1. This CDR3 is built from 15 residues. The germline CDR1 and CDR2 sequences are LNHDA and SQIVND (reference sequence). The ends lost 5 bases at V and 7 bases at J; junction bases unmatched: 8. DNA of the CDR3: TGTGCCAGTAGTGACCGGGACAGGGGGCTTTCTGGCTACACCTTC. Translation gives CASSDRDRGLSGYTF.

V usage is TRBV19 and J usage is TRBJ2-3, with 9 bases fitting TRBD2. Germline trimming cut 10 bases from V and 2 bases from J; bases unmatched to any gene: 13. The CDR3 consists of 16 residues. Germline values: CDR1 LNHDA, CDR2 SQIVND (reference sequence). The CDR3 loop is CATGGGARGVTDTQYF. CDR3 DNA: TGTGCCACGGGCGGGGGGGCCCGAGGGGTCACAGATACGCAGTATTTT.

V is TRBV19 and J is TRBJ2-7, with 7 bases identical to TRBD2. This CDR3 spans 16 amino acids. The trim removed 5 bases at V and 2 bases at J, leaving 12 bases unmatched. Looked up from germline, CDR1 is LNHDA and CDR2 is SQIVND (reference sequence). CDR3 protein: CASSPPNSGKTYEQYF. The CDR3 DNA sequence: TGTGCCAGTAGTCCACCCAACAGCGGGAAGACCTACGAGCAGTACTTC.

The J gene is TRBJ1-5, the V gene TRBV15, with D perhaps TRBD1 (5 bases). Germline assignment: CDR1 LNHNV and CDR2 YYDKDF (reference sequence). V lost 0 bases to trimming and J lost 7 bases, with 10 bases between them. There are 14 residues in the CDR3. CDR3 in amino acids: CATSRDPGVQPQHF. In nucleotides, the CDR3 is TGTGCCACCAGCAGAGATCCGGGGGTGCAGCCCCAGCATTTT.